One and the same sample provided the 18 T cell receptor beta chains below, sequenced in a study of OX40 agonist ivuxolimab in advanced cancers. Clones were sequenced by immunoSEQ multiplex PCR, and TCRdb holds only the in-frame ones, with some missing. The sample includes more than 85,000 clones, approximately 88% of them seen just once. The starting material was CD4+ or CD8+ T cells sorted from blood, obtained in a trial of the OX40 agonist ivuxolimab. The receptor source for this set is an adult with an advanced solid tumor such as melanoma, head and neck, liver or kidney cancer.

The chain uses TRBV28 and TRBJ1-2; D might be TRBD1 (6 bases). Germline V gene lookup returns CDR1 MDHEN and CDR2 SYDVKM. V was shortened by 8 bases and J by 4 bases, with 17 bases between the two germline ends. CDR3 length equals 14 residues. CDR3 sequence: CASLRGVDSYGYTF. For the CDR3, the DNA is TGTGCCAGCCTCAGGGGAGTTGATAGCTATGGCTACACCTTC.

The chain has TRBV4-2 and TRBJ1-3; TRBD1 matches at 7 bases. The CDR3 contains 20 residues. The germline CDR1 and CDR2 sequences are LGHNA and YNFKEQ. V lost 4 bases, J lost 0 bases, and 18 bases stayed unmatched. Here the CDR3 DNA reads TGTGCCAGCAGCCCAATACAGGACAGGTTTACCTCTTTCTCTGGAAACACCATATATTTT. Translated, it gives CASSPIQDRFTSFSGNTIYF.

V and J are TRBV7-9 and TRBJ2-7; D unresolved. V lost 5 bases and J 3 bases, leaving 14 bases between the germline ends. CDR1 and CDR2 (germline): SEHNR, FQNEAQ (reference sequence). This CDR3 contains 14 residues. DNA for the CDR3: TGTGCCAGCAGCCCCTCACCCCATCACTACGAGCAGTACTTC. This translates into CASSPSPHHYEQYF. Drawing the rest from reference TRBV7-9 and TRBJ2-7, the complete variable domain is DTGVSQNPRHKITKRGQNVTFRCDPISEHNRLYWYRQTLGQGPEFLTYFQNEAQLEKSRLLSDRFSAERPKGSFSTLEIQRTEQGDSAMYLCASSPSPHHYEQYFGPGTRLTVT.

V is TRBV19 and J is TRBJ1-2; the match to TRBD1 covers 7 bases. Unmatched junction bases numbered 13, after V lost 7 bases and J lost 2 bases. The germline gives CDR1 LNHDA, CDR2 SQIVND (reference sequence). This CDR3 is 16 amino acids long. The CDR3 reads CASNPPPGQTNYGYTF. The DNA for the CDR3 is TGTGCCAGTAACCCGCCCCCGGGACAGACCAACTATGGCTACACCTTC.

The genes are TRBV19 and TRBJ2-7; maybe TRBD1 (5 bases). V lost 4 bases, J lost 2 bases, and 9 bases lay in between. Germline CDR1 is LNHDA and CDR2 is SQIVND (reference sequence). The CDR3 length is 13 residues. CDR3 bases: TGTGCCAGTAGTACTACAGGCGCCTACGAGCAGTACTTC. Residues: CASSTTGAYEQYF.

The V and J genes are TRBV11-3 and TRBJ2-2; 7 bases fit TRBD2. With V trimmed by 5 bases and J by 4 bases, 7 bases remained unmatched. CDR1 is SGHNT, CDR2 YENEEA, per germline. There are 15 residues in the CDR3. The CDR3 DNA is TGTGCCAGCAGCCCTACGCGGGGGTTCACCGGGGAGCTGTTTTTT. This encodes CASSPTRGFTGELFF.

The rearrangement uses TRBV10-3 and TRBJ1-5; no definite D call. The CDR3 totals 14 residues. CDR1 is ENHRY and CDR2 is SYGVKD in the germline V gene. The V gene lost 2 bases and the J gene lost 7 bases, with 12 bases spanning the gap. CDR3 in amino acids: CAISELELGQPQHF. The CDR3 DNA reads as TGTGCCATCAGTGAGCTCGAATTAGGGCAGCCCCAGCATTTT.

The chain employs TRBV6-1 and TRBJ2-3; 12 bases agree with TRBD2. J was trimmed by 4 bases and V by 4 bases; bases with no gene match: 6. The CDR3 contains 16 residues. Germline V gene sequence: CDR1 MNHNS, CDR2 SASEGT. The CDR3 loop is CASSGLAGGRADTQYF. As DNA, the CDR3 is TGTGCCAGCAGTGGTCTAGCGGGGGGGCGGGCAGATACGCAGTATTTT.

The chain links TRBV5-4 to TRBJ2-3, with 9 positions matching TRBD1. J gave up 0 bases and V 8 bases, and 13 bases lay outside the gene matches. The CDR3 loop spans 17 amino acids. Germline assignment: CDR1 SGHNT and CDR2 YYREEE (reference sequence). In DNA, the CDR3 is TGTGCCAGTCAAAAGACAGGGGGACTCCTTAGCACAGATACGCAGTATTTT. Its protein is CASQKTGGLLSTDTQYF.

The chain links TRBV18 to TRBJ2-3; 10 bases line up with TRBD1. Germline CDR1 reads KGHSH; CDR2 reads LQKENI. J gave up 1 base and V 3 bases, and 1 base lay outside the gene matches. The CDR3 totals 15 residues. DNA of the CDR3: TGTGCCAGCTCACCGGGGACAGGGGGCACAGATACGCAGTATTTT. Translation gives CASSPGTGGTDTQYF.

CDR3: CASRTRPEQPQHF. CDR3 bases: TGTGCCAGCAGAACCAGACCGGAGCAGCCCCAGCATTTT. The chain couples TRBV2 to TRBJ1-5; no definite D call. The CDR3 is 13 residues long. The V end was cut by 6 bases, the J end by 7 bases, with 13 bases between. The germline CDR1 and CDR2 sequences are SNHLY and FYNNEI. Together with reference TRBV2 and TRBJ1-5, the CDR3 gives the full variable domain: EPEVTQTPSHQVTQMGQEVILRCVPISNHLYFYWYRQILGQKVEFLVSFYNNEISEKSEIFDDQFSVERPDGSNFTLKIRSTKLEDSAMYFCASRTRPEQPQHFGDGTRLSIL.

This CDR3 reads CASSPDSSGSPSYNEQFF. In nucleotides, the CDR3 is TGTGCCAGCTCACCCGATTCTTCGGGCAGCCCCTCCTACAATGAGCAGTTCTTC. This chain uses TRBV18 with TRBJ2-1; D unresolved. Trimming pared 3 bases from V and 0 bases from J, leaving 18 bases between. The CDR3 spans 18 residues. The V gene's germline CDR1 is KGHSH and CDR2 LQKENI.

This clone was recorded once. V gene TRBV2 combines with J gene TRBJ1-1, with a tentative D call TRBD1 (5 bases). V lost 6 bases and J 5 bases, leaving 10 bases between the germline ends. The CDR3 has 12 residues. CDR1 is SNHLY and CDR2 is FYNNEI in the germline V gene. CDR3 in amino acids: CASRRGGTEAFF. The CDR3 DNA follows: TGTGCCAGCAGGCGGGGGGGAACTGAAGCTTTCTTT.

The gene calls are TRBV28 and TRBJ2-2, with TRBD2 matching 8 bases. There are 18 residues in the CDR3. V shed 7 bases, J shed 7 bases, and the junction held 20 bases outside the gene matches. Germline CDR1 is MDHEN and CDR2 is SYDVKM. The DNA for the CDR3 is TGTGCCAGCACCTCTTCCTACCCTGTTAGCGGGGCAAACGGGGAGCTGTTTTTT. Its protein product is CASTSSYPVSGANGELFF.

CDR3 in amino acids: CASSYGTTGEQYF. The CDR3 coding sequence is TGTGCCAGCAGTTACGGGACTACGGGGGAGCAGTACTTC. The chain has TRBV6-6 and TRBJ2-7, with 7 bases aligning to TRBD2. Germline V lookup: CDR1 MNHNY, CDR2 SVGAGI (reference sequence). The V and J ends lost 2 bases and 7 bases, in that order; junction bases with no gene match: 5. This CDR3 is 13 amino acids long.

The chain combines TRBV9 with TRBJ1-2; D unresolved. This CDR3 is built from 15 residues. Per germline, CDR1 SGDLS and CDR2 YYNGEE. V lost 0 bases, J lost 7 bases, and 16 bases lay in between. This CDR3 reads CASSVDPSSPGGYTF. The CDR3 coding sequence is TGTGCCAGCAGCGTAGATCCGAGCTCTCCTGGTGGCTACACCTTC.

The gene calls are TRBV5-6 and TRBJ1-4; D remains ambiguous. With 4 bases removed from V and 5 bases from J, the gap between germline ends came to 9 bases. The CDR3 consists of 13 residues. The germline V gene has CDR1 SGHDT and CDR2 YYEEEE. CDR3 nucleotides: TGTGCCAGCAGCATCCGAATGAATGAAAAACTGTTTTTT. It specifies CASSIRMNEKLFF.

The gene calls are TRBV5-1 and TRBJ2-3, with 9 nucleotides matching TRBD2. CDR1 is SGHRS, CDR2 YFSETQ, per germline. The CDR3 runs 15 residues. The J segment lost 2 bases and the V segment lost 2 bases, leaving 3 bases of the junction unmatched. CDR3 amino acids: CASSFVAGDTDTQYF. The CDR3 coding sequence is TGCGCCAGCAGCTTTGTAGCGGGGGACACAGATACGCAGTATTTT.